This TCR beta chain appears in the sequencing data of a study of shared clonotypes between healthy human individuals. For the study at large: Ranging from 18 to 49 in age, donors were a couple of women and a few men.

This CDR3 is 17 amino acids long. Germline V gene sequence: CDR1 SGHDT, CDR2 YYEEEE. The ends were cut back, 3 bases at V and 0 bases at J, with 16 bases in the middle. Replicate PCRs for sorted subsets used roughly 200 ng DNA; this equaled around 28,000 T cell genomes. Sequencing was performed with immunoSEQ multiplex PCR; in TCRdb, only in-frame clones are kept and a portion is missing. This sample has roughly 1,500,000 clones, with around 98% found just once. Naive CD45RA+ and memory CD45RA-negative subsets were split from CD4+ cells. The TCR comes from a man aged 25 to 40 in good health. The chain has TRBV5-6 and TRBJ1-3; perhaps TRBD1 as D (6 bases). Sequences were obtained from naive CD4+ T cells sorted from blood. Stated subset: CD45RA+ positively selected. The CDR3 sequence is CASSYTVQGDSGNTIYF. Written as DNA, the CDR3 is TGTGCCAGCAGCTACACCGTACAGGGTGACTCTGGAAACACCATATATTTT.